This T cell receptor beta chain was captured by sequencing in a study of graft-versus-host responses after intestinal transplantation. At the level of the study: Multivisceral, liver-intestinal, or isolated intestinal grafts were transplanted into recipients.

The sample holds one count of this clone. Its antigen remains unknown. Other nucleotide sequences from this sample produce the same CDR3. The repertoire was sequenced with immunoSEQ multiplex PCR; TCRdb's copy has only in-frame clones and lacks some. The sample comprises more than 85,000 clones, under 95% of which are singletons, and more than 1.5% rests with the top ten. Study-wide results and caveats: Recipient marrow showed GvH clones, some seen first in ileum or blood. Individuals who had graft-donor T cell macrochimerism had allografts that showed high graft-versus-host to host-versus-graft clonal ratios.

The V and J ends lost 3 bases and 3 bases, in that order; junction bases with no gene match: 0. The CDR3 spans 12 residues. CDR1 is SGDLS, CDR2 YYNGEE, per germline. This clonotype was obtained from a human donor who received an intestinal transplant. This sequence joins TRBV9 and TRBJ2-7, with 7 bases fitting TRBD1. Here the sequenced sample was unstimulated CD8+ T cells sorted from spleen or lymph node cells, taken before intestinal transplant. The CDR3 region has the DNA TGTGCCAGCAGCGGACAGGGCTACGAGCAGTACTTC. This codes for CASSGQGYEQYF.